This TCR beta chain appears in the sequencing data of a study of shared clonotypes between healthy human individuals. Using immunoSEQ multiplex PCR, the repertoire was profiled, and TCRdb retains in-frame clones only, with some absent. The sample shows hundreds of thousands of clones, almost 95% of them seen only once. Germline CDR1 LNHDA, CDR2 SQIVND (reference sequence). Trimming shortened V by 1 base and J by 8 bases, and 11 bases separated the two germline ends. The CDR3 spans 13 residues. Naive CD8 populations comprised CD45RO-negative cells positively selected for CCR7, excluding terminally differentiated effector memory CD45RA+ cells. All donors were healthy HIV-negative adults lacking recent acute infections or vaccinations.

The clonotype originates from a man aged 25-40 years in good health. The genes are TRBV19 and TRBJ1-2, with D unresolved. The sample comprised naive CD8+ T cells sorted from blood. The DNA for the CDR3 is TGTGCCAGTAGTATAGGAAGGGCCGGCGGCTACACCTTC. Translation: CASSIGRAGGYTF.